This T cell receptor beta chain was identified in a study of tumor-infiltrating lymphocytes in primary liver carcinoma. cDNA specific to TCR beta was made from approximately 0.55 ug of total RNA, with a constant-region primer employed for priming. Sequencing libraries for TCR beta derived from three nested multiplex PCR rounds that used slightly modified ARM-PCR. With TRBV1-TRBV30 forward primers and a C-beta reverse primer, the first two PCR rounds were run for approximately 9 cycles each. TCRdb processed the multiplex PCR reads anew with MiXCR; each CDR3 protein has one entry. Seen here are about 350,000 distinct CDR3 sequences, about 65% observed once, and the top ten hold about 6.5%. Both blood RNA, taken from unsorted whole blood, and germline DNA were extracted. About 3.6 milliliters of peripheral blood were collected before surgery. This clonotype came up many times. V gave up 0 bases and J gave up 5 bases; unmatched junction bases: 11. Germline values: CDR1 SGHDT, CDR2 YYEEEE. The CDR3 length is 17 residues.

The sequencing sample was made of peripheral blood. The V call is TRBV5-6, the J call TRBJ2-5; 9 bases match TRBD2. This clonotype was obtained from a man aged 40-49 years with primary liver carcinoma and hepatitis B virus infection. In DNA, the CDR3 is TGTGCCAGCAGCTTGGGGCTAGCGGGGCCTAGGCGGGAGACCCAGTACTTC. Its translation is CASSLGLAGPRRETQYF.